The rows below give T cell receptor beta chains drawn from one sample of a study of metastatic and nonmetastatic thyroid tumors. TCRdb re-called clones from the PCR reads using MiXCR. The sample has roughly 6,200 clones, about 32% seen once. Source material: adjacent normal tissue. Receptors originate from a female donor with papillary thyroid cancer or a benign thyroid nodule (not recorded which). Some clones in this sample may be carry-over from other donors' samples. Each CDR3 is given with its conserved first and last residue. A D gene is named only where the DNA matches it firmly. Clone size appears in some rows only: once, few, many, or a class for an expanded clone.

d_call	v_call	clone_size	j_call	cdr3_nt	cdr3_aa
.	TRBV5-1	.	TRBJ2-5	TGCGCCAGCAGCGTCCACTTTAAAGAGACCCAGTACTTC	CASSVHFKETQYF
.	TRBV28	.	TRBJ2-7	TGTGCCAGCAGTTTAGGGTCCCACTACGAGCAGTACTTC	CASSLGSHYEQYF
TRBD1	TRBV6-1	few	TRBJ1-1	TGTGCCAGCAGGACAGGGGGCGCCGGGAACACTGAAGCTTTCTTT	CASRTGGAGNTEAFF
.	TRBV20-1	.	TRBJ2-6	TGCAGTGCTAGAGAGAGAGGGGTACCTGGGGCCAACGTCCTGACTTTC	CSARERGVPGANVLTF
TRBD1	TRBV30	.	TRBJ2-7	TGTGCCTGGAGTGTTTCCGGGACAGCTTACGAGCAGTACTTC	CAWSVSGTAYEQYF
TRBD2	TRBV3-1	medium-sized	TRBJ2-1	TGTGCCAGCAGCCAAGGGCGTAGCGGGGACAATGAGCAGTTCTTC	CASSQGRSGDNEQFF
.	TRBV12-3/TRBV12-4	.	TRBJ2-7	TGTGCCAGCAGTTTGACGGGAGTCTCCTACGAGCAGTACTTC	CASSLTGVSYEQYF
.	TRBV27	few	TRBJ2-7	TGTGCCGGTACCAAAGGAGTTCGGGTGGAAGGCGGCTCCTACGAGCAGTACTTC	CAGTKGVRVEGGSYEQYF
.	TRBV20-1	many	TRBJ1-2	TGCAGTGCTAGAGATTGGGGGGGCAACTATGGCTACACCTTC	CSARDWGGNYGYTF
.	TRBV27	few	TRBJ1-6	TGTGCCAGCTCCCCTCTTGTAGGGAATTCACCCCTCCACTTT	CASSPLVGNSPLHF
.	TRBV11-2	few	TRBJ2-1	TGTGCCAGCAGCTTACCCTCTATAGGCTCCTACAATGAGCAGTTCTTC	CASSLPSIGSYNEQFF
.	TRBV11-2	.	TRBJ2-3	TGTGCCAGCAGCGGGGGGGCATGGGTTACAGATACGCAGTATTTT	CASSGGAWVTDTQYF
.	TRBV7-8	.	TRBJ2-7	TGTGCCAGCAGCCTACAGGGTGAGGCTCTCTACGAGCAGTACTTC	CASSLQGEALYEQYF
.	TRBV2	.	TRBJ2-7	TGTGCCAGCAGTGGTATTAGAGGCTACGAGCAGTACTTC	CASSGIRGYEQYF
TRBD1	TRBV28	few	TRBJ2-2	TGTGCCAGCAGTTTAATGGGGACAGAGAACACCGGGGAGCTGTTTTTT	CASSLMGTENTGELFF
.	TRBV12-3/TRBV12-4	.	TRBJ1-1	TGTGCCAGCTTTACGGGACGGGGGAACACTGAAGCTTTCTTT	CASFTGRGNTEAFF
.	TRBV7-3	large	TRBJ2-3	TGTGCCAGCAGCTTAACCGTGGGAGCAACAGATACGCAGTATTTT	CASSLTVGATDTQYF
TRBD2	TRBV5-6	.	TRBJ2-3	TGTGCCAGCAGCGGGGGGGGACCCAGCACAGATACGCAGTATTTT	CASSGGGPSTDTQYF
.	TRBV11-1	.	TRBJ2-6	TGTGCCAGCAGCGGTGACAGAAGTGGCTCTGGGGCCAACGTCCTGACTTTC	CASSGDRSGSGANVLTF
TRBD1	TRBV20-1	.	TRBJ2-7	TGCAGTGCTAGGCGGCAGACAGGGACGAACGAGCAGTACTTC	CSARRQTGTNEQYF
TRBD1	TRBV7-6	large	TRBJ1-4	TGTGCCAGCAGCATGGGGACAGGGTCCGGACTGTTTTTT	CASSMGTGSGLFF
.	TRBV6-6	few	TRBJ2-7	TGTGCCAGCAGTTACCGGTCGGGGGTGCAGTACTTC	CASSYRSGVQYF
.	TRBV4-3	.	TRBJ1-3	TGCGCCAGCAGCCCTACCACAAGCTCTGGAAACACCATATATTTT	CASSPTTSSGNTIYF
.	TRBV10-1	large	TRBJ2-3	TGCGCCAGCACCCGGACCCCGACCACAGATACGCAGTATTTT	CASTRTPTTDTQYF
.	TRBV27	.	TRBJ2-7	TGTGCCAACAGACGCAGGGGTTACGAGCAGTTATTC	CANRRRGYEQLF
.	TRBV11-1	few	TRBJ2-7	TGTGCCAGCAGGCGAGGACGGACAGTAGATGGGGAGCAGTACTTC	CASRRGRTVDGEQYF
TRBD1	TRBV4-1	.	TRBJ2-7	TGCGCCAGCAGCCAAGCTCCGGGACAGCCCTACGAGCAGTACTTC	CASSQAPGQPYEQYF
.	TRBV28	few	TRBJ1-2	TGTGCCAGCAGACCTGCCTTAGGGGACGGCTACACCTTC	CASRPALGDGYTF
TRBD1	TRBV9	.	TRBJ2-1	TGTGCCAGCAGTGAGACAGGGGACGGCGAGGATGAGCAGTTCTTC	CASSETGDGEDEQFF
.	TRBV12-3/TRBV12-4	.	TRBJ1-3	TGTGCCAGCAGTTTGGGCAGGGTGATAGGTACTGGAAACACCATATATTTT	CASSLGRVIGTGNTIYF
.	TRBV11-3	.	TRBJ2-3	TGTGCCAGCAGCTTCGGTGCAGATACGCAGTATTTT	CASSFGADTQYF
TRBD1	TRBV28	few	TRBJ1-2	TGTGCCAGCAGTTACAGGGGGCGATTTCGGGGCTACACCTTC	CASSYRGRFRGYTF
.	TRBV9	.	TRBJ2-2	TGTGCCAGCAGCGTAGTATTCGGGGAAACCGGGGAGCTGTTTTTT	CASSVVFGETGELFF
TRBD1	TRBV12-3/TRBV12-4	.	TRBJ2-3	TGTGCCAGCACCCGGGACAGGGGTTACACAGATACGCAGTATTTT	CASTRDRGYTDTQYF
TRBD2	TRBV20-1	.	TRBJ2-1	TGCAGTGCTAGAGATGTCCGGGAGGGCAGCAATGAGCAGTTCTTC	CSARDVREGSNEQFF
.	TRBV2	.	TRBJ1-1	TGTGCCAGCAGGGATGGGACACCACTGCCGAACACTGAAGCTTTCTTT	CASRDGTPLPNTEAFF
.	TRBV28	few	TRBJ2-7	TGTGCCAGCAGTTTCGACCGCTACGAGCAGTACTTC	CASSFDRYEQYF
.	TRBV11-2	large	TRBJ2-2	TGTGCCACCAGGCAGGGCTCCACCGGGGAGCTGTTTTTT	CATRQGSTGELFF
.	TRBV11-2	few	TRBJ2-3	TGTGCCAGCAGCCCCAGTAGGGGGGCCGCAGATACGCAGTATTTT	CASSPSRGAADTQYF
.	TRBV20-1	.	TRBJ2-7	TGCAGTGCTAGGCCCGGACAGAAATACGAGCAGTACTTC	CSARPGQKYEQYF
.	TRBV10-1	.	TRBJ1-3	TGCGCCAGCAGTGAGTCTGGAATAGCTGGAAACACCATATATTTT	CASSESGIAGNTIYF
.	TRBV7-2	few	TRBJ2-7	TGTGCCAGCAGCTTATACGAGGGCGAGCAGTACTTC	CASSLYEGEQYF
.	TRBV7-3	.	TRBJ2-7	TGTGCCAGCAGCTTAACGATCCCCGACAGGACCTACGAGCAGTACTTC	CASSLTIPDRTYEQYF
TRBD2	TRBV6-1	few	TRBJ2-7	TGTGCCAGCAGTGAAGATAGCGGGAGCTCCTACGAGCAGTACTTC	CASSEDSGSSYEQYF
.	TRBV11-2	.	TRBJ1-1	TGTGCCAGCAGCTTAGTGGGGGGAAACACTGAAGCTTTCTTT	CASSLVGGNTEAFF
.	TRBV28	.	TRBJ2-7	TGTGCCAGCAGTTTATCACTTAGGAGCGCGGTGCAGTACTTC	CASSLSLRSAVQYF
.	TRBV11-2	once	TRBJ2-7	TGTGCCAGCAGCTTAGAGAACTACGAGCAGTACTTC	CASSLENYEQYF
.	TRBV19	.	TRBJ1-3	TGTGCCAGTAGTGTAACAGCGAGCTCTGGAAACACCATATATTTT	CASSVTASSGNTIYF
.	TRBV5-1	.	TRBJ2-6	TGCGCCAGCAGCTCCTCCGGGTCCTTTCGTTCTGGGGCCAACGTCCTGACTTTC	CASSSSGSFRSGANVLTF
.	TRBV7-7	.	TRBJ2-3	TGTGCTAGCAGCGTCGGGCCCAGCACAGATACGCAGTATTTT	CASSVGPSTDTQYF
.	TRBV27	few	TRBJ2-7	TGTGCCAGCAGTTTACGGGGGATCACGTACGAGCAGTACTTC	CASSLRGITYEQYF
TRBD2	TRBV6-2/TRBV6-3	few	TRBJ2-7	TGTGCCAGCAACTTGAGCGGGAGCCTCTACGAGCAGTACTTC	CASNLSGSLYEQYF
TRBD1	TRBV11-1	few	TRBJ1-5	TGTGCCAGCAGCCTTATACAGGGGGGGGGCAATCAGCCCCAGCATTTT	CASSLIQGGGNQPQHF
TRBD1	TRBV11-2	.	TRBJ2-1	TGTGCCAGCAGCTTCGGGGACAGTACATGGGAGCAGTTCTTC	CASSFGDSTWEQFF
.	TRBV11-2	.	TRBJ2-2	TGTGCCAGCAGCTTTCGGGGGTCGAACACCGGGGAGCTGTTTTTT	CASSFRGSNTGELFF
TRBD1	TRBV19	few	TRBJ2-7	TGTGCCAGTAGATGGACAGGGGAGAGCGAGCAGTACTTC	CASRWTGESEQYF